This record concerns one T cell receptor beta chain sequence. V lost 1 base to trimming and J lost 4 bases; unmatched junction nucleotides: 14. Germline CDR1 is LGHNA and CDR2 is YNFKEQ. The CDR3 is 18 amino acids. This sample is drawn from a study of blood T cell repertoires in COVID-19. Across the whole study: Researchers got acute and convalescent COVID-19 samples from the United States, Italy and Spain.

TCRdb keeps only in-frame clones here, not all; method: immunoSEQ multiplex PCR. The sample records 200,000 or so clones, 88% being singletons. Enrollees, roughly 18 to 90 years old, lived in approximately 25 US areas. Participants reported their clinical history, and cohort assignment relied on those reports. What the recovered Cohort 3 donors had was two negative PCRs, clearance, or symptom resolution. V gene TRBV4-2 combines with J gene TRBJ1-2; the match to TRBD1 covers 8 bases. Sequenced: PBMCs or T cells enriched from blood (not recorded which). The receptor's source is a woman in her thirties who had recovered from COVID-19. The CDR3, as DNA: TGTGCCAGCAGCCAAGTGAAGGATGGCAGGGGGCTTGTCTATGGCTACACCTTC. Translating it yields CASSQVKDGRGLVYGYTF.